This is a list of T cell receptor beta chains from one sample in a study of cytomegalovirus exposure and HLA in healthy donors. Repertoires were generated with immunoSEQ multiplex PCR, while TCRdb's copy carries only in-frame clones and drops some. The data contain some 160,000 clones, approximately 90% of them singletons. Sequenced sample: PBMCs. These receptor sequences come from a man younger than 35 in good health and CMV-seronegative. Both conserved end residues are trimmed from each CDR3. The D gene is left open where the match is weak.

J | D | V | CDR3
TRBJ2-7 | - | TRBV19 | ASSIVGASVYEQY
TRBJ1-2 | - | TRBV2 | ASLSDSVATNYGYT
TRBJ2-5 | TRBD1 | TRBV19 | ASTSNWDREEETQY
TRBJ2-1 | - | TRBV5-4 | ASSAGQLYNEQF
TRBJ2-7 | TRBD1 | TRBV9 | ASSVVGQGDDEQY
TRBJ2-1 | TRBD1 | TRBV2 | ASSTGTAQSYNEQF
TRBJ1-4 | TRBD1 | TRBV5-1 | ASRPRTGGVEKLF
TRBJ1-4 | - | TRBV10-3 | AISGGSGTNEKLF
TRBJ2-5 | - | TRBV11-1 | ASSLSWGRQETQY
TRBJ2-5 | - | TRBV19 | ASSVPGAETQY
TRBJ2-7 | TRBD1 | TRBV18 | ASSRDRYYEQY
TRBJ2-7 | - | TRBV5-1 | ASRGLDSYEQY
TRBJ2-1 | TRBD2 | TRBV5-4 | ASSRGSGSSYNEQF
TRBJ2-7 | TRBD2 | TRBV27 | ASSFQGGPYEQY
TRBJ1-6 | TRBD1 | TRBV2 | ASSEFAGGRSPLH
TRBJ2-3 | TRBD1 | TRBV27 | ASNLRRTGTADTQY
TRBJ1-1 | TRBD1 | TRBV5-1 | ASSLEGRGETEAF
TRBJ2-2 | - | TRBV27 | ASSLLGDKSNTGELF
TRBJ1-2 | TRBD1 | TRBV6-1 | ASSYRGQVYGYT
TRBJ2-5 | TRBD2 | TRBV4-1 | ASSQIGTSVRETQY